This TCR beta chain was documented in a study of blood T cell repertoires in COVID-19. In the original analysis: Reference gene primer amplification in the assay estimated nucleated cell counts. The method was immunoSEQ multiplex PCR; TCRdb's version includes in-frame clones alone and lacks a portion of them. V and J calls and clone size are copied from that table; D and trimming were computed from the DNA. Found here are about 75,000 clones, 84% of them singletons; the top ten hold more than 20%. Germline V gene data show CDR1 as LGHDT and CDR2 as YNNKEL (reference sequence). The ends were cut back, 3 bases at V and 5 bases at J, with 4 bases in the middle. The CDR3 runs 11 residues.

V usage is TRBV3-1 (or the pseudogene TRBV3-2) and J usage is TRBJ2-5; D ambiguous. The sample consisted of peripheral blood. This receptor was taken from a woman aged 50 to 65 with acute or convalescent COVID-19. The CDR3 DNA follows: TGTGCCAGCAGCCAGAGGGAGACCCAGTACTTC. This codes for CASSQRETQYF.